In this sample, the clone carrying this TCR beta chain turned up a few times. Its antigen is currently unknown. Germline CDR1 SNHLY, CDR2 FYNNEI. The CDR3 consists of 14 residues. V was shortened by 4 bases and J by 4 bases, with 13 bases between the two germline ends. This sample is part of a study of vaccination and CD4 T cells after COVID-19. Study-level results: Median counts of SARS-CoV-2-reactive clonotypes increased from about 20 to 38; this difference was not significant. Median approximately 84% of reactive clones detected in convalescent patients emerged only post-vaccination.

The Oncomine TCR Beta short-read assay was applied to DNA of cultured CD4+ T cells. MiXCR, run by TCRdb on the PCR reads, gives a single entry per CDR3 protein. There are 12,000 or so distinct CDR3 sequences in the sample; roughly half occur only once, and less than 20% lies in the top ten. Specified treatment: approximately 9-day PBMC culture with coronavirus spike peptide pools or control peptides (ViraFEST assay). Before TCRs were sequenced, ViraFEST expanded antigen-specific T cells with peptide pools. The source material was CD4+ T cells from blood, cultured in vitro. The clonotype comes from a human donor who had recovered from COVID-19. This sequence joins TRBV2 and TRBJ1-1; D uncertain. The CDR3 sequence is CASSGGLRGTEAFF. DNA of the CDR3: TGTGCCAGCAGTGGTGGACTGCGGGGCACTGAAGCTTTCTTT.